This TCR beta chain was captured by sequencing in a study of post-analysis software for immune sequencing data (dated by TCRdb to the mid-2010s). Describing the broader study: Disease courses on record covered relapsing-remitting, secondary progressive and progressive-relapsing multiple sclerosis, though some patients had no subtype annotation. A subset of samples was prepared in parallel using single-end sample barcoding, then pooled and co-amplified after Illumina adapter ligation. The patient repertoires were compared against around eleven previously published healthy control repertoires obtained from donors aged about 6 to 26 years.

Comment on this clonotype: What this receptor recognizes is not known. The input lacks base qualities; no much larger clone sits a single base away.

Overall study results and their limits: Compared with controls, multiple sclerosis patients had significantly lower normalized Chao1 diversity, a finding suggesting substantial peripheral T-cell clonal expansion. Direct clustering with F measure showed strong co-clustering of samples prepared in the same batch, prompting a batch-effect correction. The multiple sclerosis patient group was slightly younger than the control group.

Receptor libraries were prepared by PCR. The sequencer listed for this sample is Illumina HiSeq 2500. To reduce PCR and sequencing biases, unique molecular identifiers were built into the TCR beta cDNA libraries. Around 500,000 cDNA molecules were obtained for every 1 to 10 million input T cells, so each molecule roughly corresponded to one T cell. The patient libraries were prepared and sequenced with the same protocol used for the earlier healthy control dataset. Samples belonging to the same batch were prepared together, multiplexed and sequenced on a shared HiSeq lane. Concerning the study's data processing: MIGEC handled the raw barcoded reads, throwing out single-read molecular identifier groups before consensus assembly and CDR3 extraction. VDJtools was used for post-analysis of the clonotype tables, and diversity was normalized by down-sampling every dataset to the size of the smallest sample. In repertoire overlap clustering, CDR3 amino acid sequences, but not nucleotide sequences, were matched to correct batch-related cross-sample contamination. TCRdb cleaned the public reads at Q25 with fastp, built clones with MiXCR and kept in-frame beta chains. Under each unique CDR3 protein, matching rows form one entry showing the most common genes and DNA. The V and J calls here are based on TCRdb, not the publication. The sample contains hundreds of thousands of distinct CDR3 sequences, roughly 58% of them found a single time. Clones ranked in the top ten supply approximately 4.3% of the sample.

TCR beta repertoires were profiled from peripheral blood of approximately 13 young patients with multiple sclerosis to demonstrate the VDJtools post-analysis software. The multiple sclerosis patients were children and adolescents between 6 and 15 years of age. This clonotype originated in a girl between 5 and 17 years old with multiple sclerosis. The sequencing sample was made of blood.

The nucleotide sequence reads as follows: TGTGCCAGCAGTTACGCCGGGACAGGGAGATTTGGCAATCAGCCCCAGCATTTT. The encoded protein is CASSYAGTGRFGNQPQHF. The chain uses TRBV6-5 and TRBJ1-5; 9 nucleotides in the junction match TRBD1. Trimmed from V: 2 bases; trimmed from J: 2 bases; junction bases lacking a gene match: 10. The CDR3 contains 18 residues, cysteine and phenylalanine counted. The DNA shown is the 54-base CDR3, in frame from base 1. Taken from the germline V gene, the CDR1 and CDR2 loops are MNHEY and SVGAGI.